This T cell receptor beta chain was recovered during a study of T cell responses to AZD1222 COVID-19 vaccine. The ends were cut back, 0 bases at V and 11 bases at J, with 21 bases in the middle. The length of the CDR3 is 17 residues. Germline-derived CDR1 and CDR2 are SGHRS and YFSETQ. Method: immunoSEQ multiplex PCR; TCRdb's copy keeps in-frame clones and lacks some. Of roughly 200,000 clones in the sample, 80% to 90% are singletons; the top ten hold over 6%. The receptor's source is an adult in good health. The chain carries TRBV5-1 and TRBJ1-6, with D possibly TRBD1 on 5 matching bases. The sample in question was peripheral blood, obtained on day 0 of AZD1222 vaccination. Here the CDR3 reads CASSLAFGAGLGAPLHF. CDR3 sequence (DNA): TGCGCCAGCAGCTTGGCCTTTGGGGCAGGCCTAGGTGCACCCCTCCACTTT.